What follows are 7 T cell receptor beta chains derived from one specimen sequenced in a study of blood T cell repertoires in COVID-19. The assay was immunoSEQ multiplex PCR, and TCRdb's table has in-frame clones only and misses some. Of some 250,000 clones in the sample, 80% to 90% were seen once. Sequenced input: peripheral blood. These receptors were taken from a middle-aged man with active or convalescent COVID-19.

The rearrangement joins TRBV18 to TRBJ1-3, with TRBD1 matching 8 bases. The CDR3 length is 16 residues. V lost 4 bases, J lost 4 bases, and 9 bases stayed unmatched. Germline V gene sequence: CDR1 KGHSH, CDR2 LQKENI. The CDR3 here is CASSRAGQGSGNTIYF. The CDR3 bases are TGTGCCAGCTCACGCGCCGGACAGGGATCGGGAAACACCATATATTTT.

In its sample, this clone was seen once. This sequence joins TRBV7-2 and TRBJ2-1; TRBD1 matches 7 bases. Germline V lookup: CDR1 SGHTA, CDR2 FQGNSA. V lost 0 bases and J lost 7; bases outside the gene matches: 6. The CDR3 contains 15 residues. CDR3 DNA: TGTGCCAGCAGCTTAGCAAGCTCACAGGGGAATGAGCAGTTCTTC. It yields the protein CASSLASSQGNEQFF.

V and J are TRBV7-2 and TRBJ2-3; 12 bases are a match to TRBD2. Per the germline V gene, CDR1 is SGHTA and CDR2 is FQGNSA. This CDR3 has 16 residues. With V trimmed by 3 bases and J by 4 bases, 5 bases remained unmatched. The CDR3 is CASSFGGLAGSDTQYF. The CDR3 bases are TGTGCCAGCAGCTTCGGAGGACTAGCGGGGTCAGATACGCAGTATTTT.

The rearrangement links TRBV19 to TRBJ1-6, with D perhaps matching TRBD1 (6 bases). The CDR3 is made up of 15 amino acids. The V gene's germline CDR1 is LNHDA and CDR2 SQIVND (reference sequence). Trimming shortened V by 7 bases and J by 7 bases, and 17 bases separated the two germline ends. CDR3 amino acids: CASNPGQLTNSPLHF. CDR3 nucleotide sequence: TGTGCCAGTAATCCCGGACAGCTCACAAATTCACCCCTCCACTTT.

The genes are TRBV19 and TRBJ2-1; no firm D call. The CDR3 contains 12 residues. The V gene lost 5 bases and the J gene lost 8 bases, with 10 bases spanning the gap. Germline lookup yields CDR1 LNHDA and CDR2 SQIVND (reference sequence). This chain's CDR3 is CASSFHSYEQFF. CDR3 DNA: TGTGCCAGTAGTTTCCACTCCTATGAGCAGTTCTTC.

The V gene is TRBV6-5, the J gene TRBJ1-5; D gene unclear. The CDR3 length is 14 residues. V dropped 6 bases and J dropped 9 bases, with 18 bases sitting between them. Per the germline V gene, CDR1 is MNHEY and CDR2 is SVGAGI. The CDR3 protein is CASRPRLDPGPQHF. For the CDR3, the DNA is TGTGCCAGCAGACCTCGACTAGACCCTGGGCCCCAGCATTTT.

This sequence joins TRBV5-1 and TRBJ2-1; D gene unclear. Germline V gene data show CDR1 as SGHRS and CDR2 as YFSETQ. V was trimmed by 0 bases and J by 3 bases, leaving 4 bases between them. The CDR3 loop spans 13 amino acids. The CDR3 spells CASSLASYNEQFF. The DNA for the CDR3 is TGCGCCAGCAGCTTGGCCAGCTACAATGAGCAGTTCTTC.